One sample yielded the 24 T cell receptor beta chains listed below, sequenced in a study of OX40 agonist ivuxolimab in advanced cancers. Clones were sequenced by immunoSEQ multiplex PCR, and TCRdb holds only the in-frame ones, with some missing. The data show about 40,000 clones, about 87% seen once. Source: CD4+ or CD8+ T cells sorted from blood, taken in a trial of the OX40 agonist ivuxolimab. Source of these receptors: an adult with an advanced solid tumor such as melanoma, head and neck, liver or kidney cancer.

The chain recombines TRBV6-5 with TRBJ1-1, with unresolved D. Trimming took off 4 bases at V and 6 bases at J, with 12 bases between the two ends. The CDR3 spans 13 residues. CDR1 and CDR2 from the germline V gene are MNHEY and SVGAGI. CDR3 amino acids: CASSSAGPAEAFF. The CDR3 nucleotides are TGTGCCAGCAGTTCGGCGGGCCCCGCTGAAGCTTTCTTT.

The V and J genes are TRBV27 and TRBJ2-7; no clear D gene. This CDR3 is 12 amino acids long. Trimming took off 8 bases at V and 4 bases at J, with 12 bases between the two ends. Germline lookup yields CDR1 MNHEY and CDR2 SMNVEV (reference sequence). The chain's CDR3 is CASQSIGYEQYF. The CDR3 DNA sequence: TGTGCCAGCCAAAGCATCGGGTACGAGCAGTACTTC.

For the CDR3, the DNA is TGTGCCAGCAGTTCGACAGGGAACTATGGCTACACCTTC. Translating it yields CASSSTGNYGYTF. The chain combines TRBV6-5 with TRBJ1-2; TRBD1 matches 7 bases. The CDR3 is made up of 13 amino acids. Unmatched junction bases numbered 1, after V lost 4 bases and J lost 2 bases. The germline V gene encodes CDR1 MNHEY and CDR2 SVGAGI.

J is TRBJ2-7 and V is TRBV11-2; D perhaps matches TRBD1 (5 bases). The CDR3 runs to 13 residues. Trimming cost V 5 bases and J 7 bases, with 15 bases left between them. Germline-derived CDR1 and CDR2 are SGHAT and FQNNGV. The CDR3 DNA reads TGTGCCAGCAGCCCCCCTAGTAAGGGGGAGCAGTACTTC. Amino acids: CASSPPSKGEQYF. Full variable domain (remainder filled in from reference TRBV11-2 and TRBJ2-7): EAGVAQSPRYKIIEKRQSVAFWCNPISGHATLYWYQQILGQGPKLLIQFQNNGVVDDSQLPKDRFSAERLKGVDSTLKIQPAKLEDSAVYLCASSPPSKGEQYFGPGTRLTVT.

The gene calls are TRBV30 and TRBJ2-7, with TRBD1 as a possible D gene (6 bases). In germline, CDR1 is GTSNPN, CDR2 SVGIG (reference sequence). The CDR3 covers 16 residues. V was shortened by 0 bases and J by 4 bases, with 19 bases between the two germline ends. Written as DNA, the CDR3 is TGTGCCTGGAGTGTGCAGGGGTCCCATATCATTTACGAGCAGTACTTC. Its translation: CAWSVQGSHIIYEQYF. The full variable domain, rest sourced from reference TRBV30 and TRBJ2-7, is SQTIHQWPATLVQPVGSPLSLECTVEGTSNPNLYWYRQAAGRGLQLLFYSVGIGQISSEVPQNLSASRPQDRQFILSSKKLLLSDSGFYLCAWSVQGSHIIYEQYFGPGTRLTVT.

DNA of the CDR3: TGTGCCAGCAGCTTAGGGGGGAGCTCCTACAATGAGCAGTTCTTC. This sequence encodes CASSLGGSSYNEQFF. The V call is TRBV5-6, the J call TRBJ2-1; D possibly matches TRBD1 or TRBD2 (6 bases each). CDR3 length equals 15 residues. V shed 2 bases and J shed 0 bases, with 9 bases lying between them. Germline assignment: CDR1 SGHDT and CDR2 YYEEEE.

CDR3 loop: CASRGRGKDEQYF. In DNA form, the CDR3 reads TGCGCCAGCAGGGGCAGGGGTAAAGACGAGCAGTACTTC. The V and J genes are TRBV10-2 and TRBJ2-7; possibly TRBD1 for D (6 bases). This CDR3 has 13 amino acids. Germline loops: CDR1 WSHSY, CDR2 SAAADI. Trimming shortened V by 6 bases and J by 5 bases, and 14 bases separated the two germline ends.

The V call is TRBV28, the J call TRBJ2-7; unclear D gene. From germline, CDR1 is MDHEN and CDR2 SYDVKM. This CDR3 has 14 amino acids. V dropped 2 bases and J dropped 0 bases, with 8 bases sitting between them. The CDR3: CASSLTDSSYEQYF. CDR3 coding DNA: TGTGCCAGCAGTTTAACGGATTCCTCCTACGAGCAGTACTTC.

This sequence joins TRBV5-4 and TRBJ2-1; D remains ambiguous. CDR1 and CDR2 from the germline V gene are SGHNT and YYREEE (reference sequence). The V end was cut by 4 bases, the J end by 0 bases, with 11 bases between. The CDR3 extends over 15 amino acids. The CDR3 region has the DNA TGTGCCAGCAGCGGCACCAACAGCTCCTACAATGAGCAGTTCTTC. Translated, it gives CASSGTNSSYNEQFF.

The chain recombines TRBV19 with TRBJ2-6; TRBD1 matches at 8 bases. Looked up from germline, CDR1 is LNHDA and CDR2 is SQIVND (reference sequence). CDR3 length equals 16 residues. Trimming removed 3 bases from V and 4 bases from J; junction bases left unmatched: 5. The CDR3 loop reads CASSIQGAWGANVLTF. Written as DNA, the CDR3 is TGTGCCAGTAGTATCCAGGGGGCGTGGGGGGCCAACGTCCTGACTTTC.

The CDR3 nucleotides are TGTGCCAGCAGTTTAACTAGCGGACTTAATGAGCAGTTCTTC. Translation gives CASSLTSGLNEQFF. J is TRBJ2-1 and V is TRBV6-4, with TRBD2 identical over 8 bases. Germline CDR1 and CDR2: MRHNA and SNTAGT. The CDR3 length is 14 residues. The J segment lost 7 bases and the V segment lost 5 bases, leaving 7 bases of the junction unmatched.

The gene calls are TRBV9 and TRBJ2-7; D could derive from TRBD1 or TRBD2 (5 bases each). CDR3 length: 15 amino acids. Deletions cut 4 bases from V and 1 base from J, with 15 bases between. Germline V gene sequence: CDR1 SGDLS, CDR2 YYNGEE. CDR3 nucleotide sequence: TGTGCCAGCAGCCAAGACGGGACCACATCCTACGAGCAGTACTTC. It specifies CASSQDGTTSYEQYF.

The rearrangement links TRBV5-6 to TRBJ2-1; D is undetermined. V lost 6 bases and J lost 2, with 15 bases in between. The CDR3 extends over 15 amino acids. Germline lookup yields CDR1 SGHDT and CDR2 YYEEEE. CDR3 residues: CASTDSESPYNEQFF. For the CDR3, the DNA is TGTGCCAGCACAGACTCCGAGTCGCCCTACAATGAGCAGTTCTTC.

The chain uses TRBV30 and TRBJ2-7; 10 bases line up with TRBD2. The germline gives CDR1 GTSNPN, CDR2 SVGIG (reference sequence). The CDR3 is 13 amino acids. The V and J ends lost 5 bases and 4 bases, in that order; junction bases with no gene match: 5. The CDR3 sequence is CAWESSGSYEQYF. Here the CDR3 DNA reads TGTGCCTGGGAGTCTAGCGGGAGTTACGAGCAGTACTTC.

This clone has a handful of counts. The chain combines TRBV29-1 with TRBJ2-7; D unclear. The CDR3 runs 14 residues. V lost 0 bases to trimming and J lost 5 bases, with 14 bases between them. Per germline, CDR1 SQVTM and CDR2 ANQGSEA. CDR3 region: CSVEDPRLGNEQYF. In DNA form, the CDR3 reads TGCAGCGTTGAAGATCCCAGGCTTGGGAACGAGCAGTACTTC.

The CDR3 DNA is TGTGCCAGCGGCCCTGCGAGGGCCGCCTACGAGCAGTACTTC. This encodes CASGPARAAYEQYF. The chain is built from TRBV6-5 and TRBJ2-7; D may be TRBD2 (5 bases). The V and J ends lost 8 bases and 2 bases respectively, with 16 bases between them. The CDR3 runs to 14 residues. Germline values: CDR1 MNHEY, CDR2 SVGAGI.

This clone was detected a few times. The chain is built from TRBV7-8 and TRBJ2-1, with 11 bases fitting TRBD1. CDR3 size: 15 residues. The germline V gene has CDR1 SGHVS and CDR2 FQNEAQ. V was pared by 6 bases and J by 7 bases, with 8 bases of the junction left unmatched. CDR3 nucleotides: TGTGCCAGCAGAAAGCCCGGACAGGGGGCGAATGAGCAGTTCTTC. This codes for CASRKPGQGANEQFF.

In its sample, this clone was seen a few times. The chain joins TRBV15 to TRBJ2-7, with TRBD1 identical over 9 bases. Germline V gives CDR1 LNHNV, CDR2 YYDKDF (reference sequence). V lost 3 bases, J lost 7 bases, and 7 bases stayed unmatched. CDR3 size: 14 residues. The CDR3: CATSSLGTGQEQYF. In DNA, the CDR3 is TGTGCCACCAGCAGCCTTGGGACAGGGCAGGAGCAGTACTTC.

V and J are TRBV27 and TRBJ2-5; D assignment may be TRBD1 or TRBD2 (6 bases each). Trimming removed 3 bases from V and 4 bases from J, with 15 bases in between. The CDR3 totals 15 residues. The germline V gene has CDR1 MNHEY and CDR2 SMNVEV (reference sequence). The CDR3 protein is CASSFLGGQRETQYF. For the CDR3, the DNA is TGTGCCAGCAGTTTTCTGGGGGGCCAAAGAGAGACCCAGTACTTC.

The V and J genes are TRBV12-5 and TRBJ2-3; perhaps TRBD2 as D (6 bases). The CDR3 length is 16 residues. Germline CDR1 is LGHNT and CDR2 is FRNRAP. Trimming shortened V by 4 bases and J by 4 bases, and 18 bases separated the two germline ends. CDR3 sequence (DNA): TGTGCTAGTGGTTCCTCAGCGGGCCCGGTGGCAGATACGCAGTATTTT. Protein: CASGSSAGPVADTQYF.

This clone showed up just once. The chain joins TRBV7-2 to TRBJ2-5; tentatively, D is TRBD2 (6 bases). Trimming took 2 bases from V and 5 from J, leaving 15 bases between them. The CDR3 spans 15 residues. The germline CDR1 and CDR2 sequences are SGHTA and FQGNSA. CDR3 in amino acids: CASSLNGRGRETQYF. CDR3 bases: TGTGCCAGCAGCTTAAACGGGAGAGGGCGGGAGACCCAGTACTTC.

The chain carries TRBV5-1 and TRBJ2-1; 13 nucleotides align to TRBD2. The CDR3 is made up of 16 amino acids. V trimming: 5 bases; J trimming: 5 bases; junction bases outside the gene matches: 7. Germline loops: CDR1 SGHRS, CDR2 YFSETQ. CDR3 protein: CASSSGTSGNHNEQFF. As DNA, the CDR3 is TGCGCCAGCAGTAGTGGGACTAGCGGGAACCACAATGAGCAGTTCTTC.

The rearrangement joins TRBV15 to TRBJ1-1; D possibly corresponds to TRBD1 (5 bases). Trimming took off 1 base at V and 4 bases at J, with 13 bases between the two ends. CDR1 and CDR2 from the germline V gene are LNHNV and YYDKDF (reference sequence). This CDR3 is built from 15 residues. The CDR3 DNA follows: TGTGCCACCAGCAGAGTGGGGCTTGAAGGCACTGAAGCTTTCTTT. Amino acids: CATSRVGLEGTEAFF.

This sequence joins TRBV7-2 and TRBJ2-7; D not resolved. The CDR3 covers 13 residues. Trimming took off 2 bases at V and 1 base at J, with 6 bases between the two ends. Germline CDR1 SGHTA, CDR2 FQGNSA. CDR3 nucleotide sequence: TGTGCCAGCAGCTTAACTATTTCCTACGAGCAGTACTTC. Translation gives CASSLTISYEQYF.